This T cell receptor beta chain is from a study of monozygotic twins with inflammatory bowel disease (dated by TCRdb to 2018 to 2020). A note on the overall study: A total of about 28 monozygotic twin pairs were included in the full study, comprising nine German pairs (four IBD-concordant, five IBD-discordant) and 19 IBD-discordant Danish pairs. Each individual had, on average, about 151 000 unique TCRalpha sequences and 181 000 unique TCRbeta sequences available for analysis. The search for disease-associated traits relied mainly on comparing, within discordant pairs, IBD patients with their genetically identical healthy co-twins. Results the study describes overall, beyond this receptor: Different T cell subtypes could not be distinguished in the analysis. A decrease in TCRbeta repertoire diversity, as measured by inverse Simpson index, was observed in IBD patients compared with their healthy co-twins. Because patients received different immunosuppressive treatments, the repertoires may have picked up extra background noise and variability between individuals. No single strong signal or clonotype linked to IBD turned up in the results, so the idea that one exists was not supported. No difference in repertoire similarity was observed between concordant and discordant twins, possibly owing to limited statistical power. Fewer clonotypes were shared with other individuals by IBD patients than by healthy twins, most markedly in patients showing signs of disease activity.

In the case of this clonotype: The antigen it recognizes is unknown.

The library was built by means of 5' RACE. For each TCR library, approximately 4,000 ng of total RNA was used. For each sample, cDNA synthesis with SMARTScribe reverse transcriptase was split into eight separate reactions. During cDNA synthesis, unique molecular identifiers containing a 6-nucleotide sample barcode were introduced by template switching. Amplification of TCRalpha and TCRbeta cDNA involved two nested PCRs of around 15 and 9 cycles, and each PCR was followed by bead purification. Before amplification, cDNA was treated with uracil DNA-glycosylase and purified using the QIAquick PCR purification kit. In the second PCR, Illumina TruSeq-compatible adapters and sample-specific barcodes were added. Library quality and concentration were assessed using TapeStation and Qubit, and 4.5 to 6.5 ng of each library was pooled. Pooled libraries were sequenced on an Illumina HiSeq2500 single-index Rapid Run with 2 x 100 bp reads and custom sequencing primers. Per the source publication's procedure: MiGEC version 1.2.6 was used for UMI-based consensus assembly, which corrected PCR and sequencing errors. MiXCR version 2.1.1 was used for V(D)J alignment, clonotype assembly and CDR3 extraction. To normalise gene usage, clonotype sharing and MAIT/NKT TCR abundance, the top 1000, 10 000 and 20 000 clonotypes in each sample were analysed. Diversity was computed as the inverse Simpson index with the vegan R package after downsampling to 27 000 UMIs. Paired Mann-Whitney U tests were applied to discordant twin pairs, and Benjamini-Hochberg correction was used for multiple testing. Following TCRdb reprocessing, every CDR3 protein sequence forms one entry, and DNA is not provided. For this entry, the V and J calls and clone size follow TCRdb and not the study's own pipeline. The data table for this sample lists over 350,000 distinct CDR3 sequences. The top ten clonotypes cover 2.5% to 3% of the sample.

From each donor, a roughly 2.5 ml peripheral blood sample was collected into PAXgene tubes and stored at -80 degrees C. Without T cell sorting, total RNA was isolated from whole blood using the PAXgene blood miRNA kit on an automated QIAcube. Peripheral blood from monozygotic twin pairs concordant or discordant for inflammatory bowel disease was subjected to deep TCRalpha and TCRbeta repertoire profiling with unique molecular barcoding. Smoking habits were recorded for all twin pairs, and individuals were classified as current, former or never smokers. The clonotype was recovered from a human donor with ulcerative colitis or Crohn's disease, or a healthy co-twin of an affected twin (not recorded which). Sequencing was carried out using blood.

The CDR3: CASNEPGELFF. In this chain, TRBV6-6 is recombined with TRBJ2-2. CDR3 length: 11 amino acids, cysteine to phenylalanine. Only the protein is available. Per the germline V gene (reference sequence), MNHNY is the CDR1 and SVGAGI is the CDR2.